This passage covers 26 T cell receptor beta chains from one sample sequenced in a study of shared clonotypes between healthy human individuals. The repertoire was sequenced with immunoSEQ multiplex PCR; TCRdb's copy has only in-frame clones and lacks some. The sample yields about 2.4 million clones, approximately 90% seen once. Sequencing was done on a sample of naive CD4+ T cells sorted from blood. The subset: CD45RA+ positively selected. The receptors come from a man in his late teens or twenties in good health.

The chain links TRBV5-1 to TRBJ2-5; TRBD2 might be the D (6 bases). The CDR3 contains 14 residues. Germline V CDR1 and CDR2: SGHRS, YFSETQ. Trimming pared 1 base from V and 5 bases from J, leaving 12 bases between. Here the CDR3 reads CASSLPGRMETQYF. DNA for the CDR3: TGCGCCAGCAGCTTGCCAGGGAGGATGGAGACCCAGTACTTC.

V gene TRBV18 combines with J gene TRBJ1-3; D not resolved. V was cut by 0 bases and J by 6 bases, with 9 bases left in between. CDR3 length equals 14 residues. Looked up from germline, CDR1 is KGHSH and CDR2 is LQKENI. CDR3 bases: TGTGCCAGCTCACCACCTTCACAGCTAAACACCATATATTTT. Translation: CASSPPSQLNTIYF.

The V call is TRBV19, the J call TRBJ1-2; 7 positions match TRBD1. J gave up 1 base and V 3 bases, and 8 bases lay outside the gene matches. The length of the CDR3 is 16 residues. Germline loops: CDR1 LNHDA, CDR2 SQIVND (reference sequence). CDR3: CASSIRGQSNNYGYTF. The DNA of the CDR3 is TGTGCCAGTAGTATCCGGGGACAGTCAAATAACTATGGCTACACCTTC.

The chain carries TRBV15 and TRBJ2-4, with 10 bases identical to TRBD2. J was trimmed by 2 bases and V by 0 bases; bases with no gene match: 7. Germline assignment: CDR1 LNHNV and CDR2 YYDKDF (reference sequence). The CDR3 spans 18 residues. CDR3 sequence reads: CATSRDLSGGATKNIQYF. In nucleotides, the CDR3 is TGTGCCACCAGCAGAGATCTGAGCGGGGGGGCCACCAAAAACATTCAGTACTTC.

CDR3 region: CASSDRSQGEQYF. The CDR3 nucleotides are TGCGCCAGCAGCGACAGGTCCCAGGGTGAGCAGTACTTC. This chain uses TRBV5-1 with TRBJ2-7; a weak D match, TRBD1 (6 bases). Looked up from germline, CDR1 is SGHRS and CDR2 is YFSETQ. The CDR3 is 13 residues long. The V end was cut by 4 bases, the J end by 7 bases, with 15 bases between.

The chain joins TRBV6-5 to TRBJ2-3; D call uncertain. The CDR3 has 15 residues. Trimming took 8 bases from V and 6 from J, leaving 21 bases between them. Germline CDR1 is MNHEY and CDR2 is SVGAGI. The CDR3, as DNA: TGTGCCAGCGGCTTCTCGAGACAAACGCCCGATACGCAGTATTTT. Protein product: CASGFSRQTPDTQYF.

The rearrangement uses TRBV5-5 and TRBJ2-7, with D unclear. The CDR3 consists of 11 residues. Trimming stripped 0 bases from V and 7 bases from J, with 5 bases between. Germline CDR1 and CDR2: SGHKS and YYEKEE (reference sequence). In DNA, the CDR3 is TGTGCCAGCAGCTTGGTGGCGGAGCAGTACTTC. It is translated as CASSLVAEQYF.

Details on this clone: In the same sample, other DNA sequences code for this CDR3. DNA of the CDR3: TGTGCCAGCAGTTACTCCGGGACGGGGAATGAAAAACTGTTTTTT. Residues: CASSYSGTGNEKLFF. V usage is TRBV6-5 and J usage is TRBJ1-4; TRBD1 might be the D (5 bases). Deletions cut 0 bases from V and 5 bases from J, with 10 bases between. From germline, CDR1 is MNHEY and CDR2 SVGAGI. The CDR3 runs 15 residues.

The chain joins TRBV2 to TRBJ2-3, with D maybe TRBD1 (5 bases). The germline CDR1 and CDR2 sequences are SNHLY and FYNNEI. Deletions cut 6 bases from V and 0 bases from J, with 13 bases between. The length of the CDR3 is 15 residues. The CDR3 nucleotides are TGTGCCAGCAGCGTTGGGGCTCCTAGCACAGATACGCAGTATTTT. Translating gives CASSVGAPSTDTQYF. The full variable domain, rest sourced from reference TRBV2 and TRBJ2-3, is EPEVTQTPSHQVTQMGQEVILRCVPISNHLYFYWYRQILGQKVEFLVSFYNNEISEKSEIFDDQFSVERPDGSNFTLKIRSTKLEDSAMYFCASSVGAPSTDTQYFGPGTRLTVL.

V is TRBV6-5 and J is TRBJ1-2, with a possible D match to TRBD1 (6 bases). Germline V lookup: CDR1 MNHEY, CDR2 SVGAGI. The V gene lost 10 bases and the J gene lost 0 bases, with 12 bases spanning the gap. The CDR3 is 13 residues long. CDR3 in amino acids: CATSRGPNYGYTF. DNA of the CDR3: TGTGCCACATCACGGGGGCCTAACTATGGCTACACCTTC.

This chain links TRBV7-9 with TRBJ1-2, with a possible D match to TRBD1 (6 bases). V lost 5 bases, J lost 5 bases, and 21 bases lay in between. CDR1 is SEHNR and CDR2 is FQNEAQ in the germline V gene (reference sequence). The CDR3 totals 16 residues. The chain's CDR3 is CASSLGGTRKLYGYTF. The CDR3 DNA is TGTGCCAGCAGCCTGGGAGGGACAAGGAAACTATATGGCTACACCTTC.

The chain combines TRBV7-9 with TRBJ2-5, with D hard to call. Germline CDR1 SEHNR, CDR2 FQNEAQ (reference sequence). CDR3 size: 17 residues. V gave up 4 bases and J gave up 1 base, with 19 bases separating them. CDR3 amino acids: CASSSESRFEVQETQYF. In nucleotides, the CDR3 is TGTGCCAGCAGCTCAGAGAGTCGATTCGAAGTCCAAGAGACCCAGTACTTC.

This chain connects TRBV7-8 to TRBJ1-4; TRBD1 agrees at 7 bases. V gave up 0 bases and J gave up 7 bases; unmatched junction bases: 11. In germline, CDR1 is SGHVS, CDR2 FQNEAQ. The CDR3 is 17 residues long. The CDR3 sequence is CASSLAQTGNIGEKLFF. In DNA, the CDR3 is TGTGCCAGCAGCTTAGCACAGACAGGGAATATTGGTGAAAAACTGTTTTTT.

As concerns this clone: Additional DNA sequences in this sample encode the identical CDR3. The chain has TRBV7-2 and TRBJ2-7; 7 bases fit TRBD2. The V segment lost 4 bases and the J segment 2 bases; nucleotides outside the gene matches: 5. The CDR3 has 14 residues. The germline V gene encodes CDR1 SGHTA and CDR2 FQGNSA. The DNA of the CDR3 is TGTGCCAGCAGCTCTGAGCGGGGACCCTACGAGCAGTACTTC. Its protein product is CASSSERGPYEQYF.

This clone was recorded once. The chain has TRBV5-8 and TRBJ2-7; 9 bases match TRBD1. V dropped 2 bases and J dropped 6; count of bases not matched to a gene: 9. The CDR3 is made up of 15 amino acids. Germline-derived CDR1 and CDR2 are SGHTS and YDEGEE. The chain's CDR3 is CASSFSGQGKREQYF. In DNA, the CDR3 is TGTGCCAGCAGCTTCTCGGGACAGGGAAAGCGCGAGCAGTACTTC.

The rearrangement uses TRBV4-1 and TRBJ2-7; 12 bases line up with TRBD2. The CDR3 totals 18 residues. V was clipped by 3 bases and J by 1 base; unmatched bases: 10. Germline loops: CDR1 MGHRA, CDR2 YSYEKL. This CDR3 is CASSQGSLAGGKSYEQYF. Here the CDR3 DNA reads TGCGCCAGCAGCCAGGGGTCGCTAGCGGGAGGGAAATCCTACGAGCAGTACTTC.

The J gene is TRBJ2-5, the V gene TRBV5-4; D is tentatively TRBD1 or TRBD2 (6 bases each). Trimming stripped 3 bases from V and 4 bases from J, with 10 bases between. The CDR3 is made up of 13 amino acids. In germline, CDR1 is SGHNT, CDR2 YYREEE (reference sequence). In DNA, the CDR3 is TGTGCCAGCAGCTCACAGGGAGGAGAGACCCAGTACTTC. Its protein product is CASSSQGGETQYF.

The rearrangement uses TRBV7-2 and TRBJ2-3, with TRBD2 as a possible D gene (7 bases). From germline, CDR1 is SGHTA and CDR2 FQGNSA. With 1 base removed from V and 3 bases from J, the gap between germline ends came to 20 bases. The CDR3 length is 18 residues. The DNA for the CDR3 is TGTGCCAGCAGCTTAGGTCGGGCTAGGGGGGGCGTTACAGATACGCAGTATTTT. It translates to CASSLGRARGGVTDTQYF.

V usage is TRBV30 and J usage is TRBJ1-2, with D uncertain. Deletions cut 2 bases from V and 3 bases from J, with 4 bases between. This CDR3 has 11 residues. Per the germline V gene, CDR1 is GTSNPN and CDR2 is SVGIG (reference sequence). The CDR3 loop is CAWSTDYGYTF. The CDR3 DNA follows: TGTGCCTGGAGTACCGACTATGGCTACACCTTC.

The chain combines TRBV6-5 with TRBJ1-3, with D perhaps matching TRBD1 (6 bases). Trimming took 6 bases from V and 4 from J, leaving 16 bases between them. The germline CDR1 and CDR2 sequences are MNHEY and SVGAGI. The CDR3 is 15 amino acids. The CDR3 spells CASSPPPGAGNTIYF. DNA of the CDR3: TGTGCCAGCAGCCCCCCCCCAGGGGCCGGAAACACCATATATTTT.

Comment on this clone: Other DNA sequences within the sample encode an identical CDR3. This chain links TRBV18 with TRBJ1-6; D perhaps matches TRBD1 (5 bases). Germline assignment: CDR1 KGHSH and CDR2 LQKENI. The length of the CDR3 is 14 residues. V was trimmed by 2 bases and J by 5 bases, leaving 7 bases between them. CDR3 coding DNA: TGTGCCAGCTCACCAGGGGCGGATAATTCACCCCTCCACTTT. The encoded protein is CASSPGADNSPLHF.

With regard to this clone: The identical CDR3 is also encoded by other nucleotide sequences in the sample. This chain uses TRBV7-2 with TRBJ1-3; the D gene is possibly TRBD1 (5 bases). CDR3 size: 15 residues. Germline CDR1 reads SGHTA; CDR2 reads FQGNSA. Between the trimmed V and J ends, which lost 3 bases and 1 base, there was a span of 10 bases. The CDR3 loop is CASSFQGSSGNTIYF. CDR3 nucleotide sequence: TGTGCCAGCAGCTTTCAGGGTTCATCTGGAAACACCATATATTTT.

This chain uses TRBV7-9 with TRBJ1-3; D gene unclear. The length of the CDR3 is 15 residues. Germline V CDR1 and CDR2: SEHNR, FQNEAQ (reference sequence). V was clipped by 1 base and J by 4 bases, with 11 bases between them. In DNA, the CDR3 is TGTGCCAGCAGCTTAGTTCCGAACCGGGGAAACACCATATATTTT. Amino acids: CASSLVPNRGNTIYF. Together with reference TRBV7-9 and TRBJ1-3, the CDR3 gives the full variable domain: DTGVSQNPRHKITKRGQNVTFRCDPISEHNRLYWYRQTLGQGPEFLTYFQNEAQLEKSRLLSDRFSAERPKGSFSTLEIQRTEQGDSAMYLCASSLVPNRGNTIYFGEGSWLTVV.

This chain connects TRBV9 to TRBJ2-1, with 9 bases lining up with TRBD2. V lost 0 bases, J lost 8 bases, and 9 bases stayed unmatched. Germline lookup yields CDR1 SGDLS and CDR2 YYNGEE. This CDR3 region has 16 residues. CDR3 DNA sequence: TGTGCCAGCAGCGTAGGGGTAGCGGGAGAGACAGATGAGCAGTTCTTC. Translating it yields CASSVGVAGETDEQFF.

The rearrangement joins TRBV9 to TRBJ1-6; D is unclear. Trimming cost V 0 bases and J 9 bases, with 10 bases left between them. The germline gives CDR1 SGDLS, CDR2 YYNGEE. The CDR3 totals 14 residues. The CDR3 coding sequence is TGTGCCAGCAGCGTAGAAGCCGTGCCTTCACCCCTCCACTTT. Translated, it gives CASSVEAVPSPLHF.

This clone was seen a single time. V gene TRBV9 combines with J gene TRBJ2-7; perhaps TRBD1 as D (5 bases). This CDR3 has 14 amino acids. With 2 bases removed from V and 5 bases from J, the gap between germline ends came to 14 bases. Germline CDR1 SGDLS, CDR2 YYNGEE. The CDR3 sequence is CASSVSPGWDEQYF. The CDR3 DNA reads TGTGCCAGCAGCGTTTCTCCAGGGTGGGACGAGCAGTACTTC.